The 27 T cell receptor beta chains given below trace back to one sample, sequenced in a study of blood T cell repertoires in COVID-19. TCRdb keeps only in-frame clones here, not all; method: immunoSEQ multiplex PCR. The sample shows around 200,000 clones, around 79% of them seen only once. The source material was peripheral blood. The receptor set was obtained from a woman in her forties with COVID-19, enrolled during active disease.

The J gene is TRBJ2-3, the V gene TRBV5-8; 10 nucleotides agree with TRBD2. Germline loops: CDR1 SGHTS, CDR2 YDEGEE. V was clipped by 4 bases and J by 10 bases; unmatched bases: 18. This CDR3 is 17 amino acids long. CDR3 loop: CASSLGRGLAGVVAQYF. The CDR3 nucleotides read TGTGCCAGCAGCCTGGGAAGAGGCCTAGCGGGAGTTGTGGCGCAGTATTTT.

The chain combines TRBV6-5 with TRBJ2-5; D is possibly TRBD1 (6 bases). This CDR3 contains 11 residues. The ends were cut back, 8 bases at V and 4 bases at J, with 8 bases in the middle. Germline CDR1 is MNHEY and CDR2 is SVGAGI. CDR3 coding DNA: TGTGCCAGCCTACAGGGAGAGACCCAGTACTTC. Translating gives CASLQGETQYF.

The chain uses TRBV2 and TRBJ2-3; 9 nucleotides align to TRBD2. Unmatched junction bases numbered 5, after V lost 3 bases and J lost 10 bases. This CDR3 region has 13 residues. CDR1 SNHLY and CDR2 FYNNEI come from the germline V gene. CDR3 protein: CASSELREGAQYF. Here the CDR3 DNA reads TGTGCCAGCAGTGAGTTGCGGGAGGGGGCGCAGTATTTT.

CDR3 in DNA: TGTGCCAGTAGTCTGACACACACAGATACGCAGTATTTT. Amino acids: CASSLTHTDTQYF. The chain has TRBV19 and TRBJ2-3; no clear D gene. The CDR3 totals 13 residues. Trimming took off 5 bases at V and 2 bases at J, with 8 bases between the two ends. Germline V gives CDR1 LNHDA, CDR2 SQIVND (reference sequence).

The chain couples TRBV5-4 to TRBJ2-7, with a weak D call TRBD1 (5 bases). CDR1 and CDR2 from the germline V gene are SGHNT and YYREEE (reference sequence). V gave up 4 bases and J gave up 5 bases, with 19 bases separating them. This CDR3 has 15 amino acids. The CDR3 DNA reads TGTGCCAGCAGCCCAGGGCCTACCGTTTTGGACGAGCAGTACTTC. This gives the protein CASSPGPTVLDEQYF.

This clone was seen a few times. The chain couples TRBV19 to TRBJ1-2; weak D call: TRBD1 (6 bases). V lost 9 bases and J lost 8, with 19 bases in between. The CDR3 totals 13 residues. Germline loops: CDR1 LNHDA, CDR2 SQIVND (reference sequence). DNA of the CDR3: TGTGCCAGCCTAGGGGGTGCCCCGGGGGGCTACACCTTC. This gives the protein CASLGGAPGGYTF.

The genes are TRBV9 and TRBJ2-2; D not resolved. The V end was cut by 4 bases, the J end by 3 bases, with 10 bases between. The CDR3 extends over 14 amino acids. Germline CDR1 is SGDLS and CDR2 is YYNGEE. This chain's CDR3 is CASSPSVDTGELFF. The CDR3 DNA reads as TGTGCCAGCAGCCCTTCGGTCGACACCGGGGAGCTGTTTTTT.

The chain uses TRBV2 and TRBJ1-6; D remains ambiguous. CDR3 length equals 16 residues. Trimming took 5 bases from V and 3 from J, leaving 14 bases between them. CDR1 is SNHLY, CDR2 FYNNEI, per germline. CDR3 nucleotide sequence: TGTGCCAGCAGTTTCGGAGTGGCCGACTATAATTCACCCCTCCACTTT. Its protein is CASSFGVADYNSPLHF. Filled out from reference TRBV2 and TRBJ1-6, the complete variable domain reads EPEVTQTPSHQVTQMGQEVILRCVPISNHLYFYWYRQILGQKVEFLVSFYNNEISEKSEIFDDQFSVERPDGSNFTLKIRSTKLEDSAMYFCASSFGVADYNSPLHFGNGTRLTVT.

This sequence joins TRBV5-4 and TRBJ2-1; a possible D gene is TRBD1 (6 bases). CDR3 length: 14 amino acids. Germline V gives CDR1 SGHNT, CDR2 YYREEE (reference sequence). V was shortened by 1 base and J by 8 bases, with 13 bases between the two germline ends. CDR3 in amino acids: CASSLSAEGDEQFF. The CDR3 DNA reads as TGTGCCAGCAGCTTGAGTGCCGAGGGGGATGAGCAGTTCTTC.

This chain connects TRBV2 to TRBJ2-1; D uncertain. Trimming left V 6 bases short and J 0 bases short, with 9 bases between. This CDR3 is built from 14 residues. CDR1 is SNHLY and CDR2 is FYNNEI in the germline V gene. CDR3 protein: CASRRSPSYNEQFF. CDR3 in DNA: TGTGCCAGCAGGCGGAGCCCCTCCTACAATGAGCAGTTCTTC.

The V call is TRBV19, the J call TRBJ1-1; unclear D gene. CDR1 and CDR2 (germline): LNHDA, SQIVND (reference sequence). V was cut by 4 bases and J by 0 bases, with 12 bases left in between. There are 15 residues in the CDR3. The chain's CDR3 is CASSTYRELNTEAFF. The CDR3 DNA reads TGTGCCAGTAGTACCTACCGGGAGCTGAACACTGAAGCTTTCTTT.

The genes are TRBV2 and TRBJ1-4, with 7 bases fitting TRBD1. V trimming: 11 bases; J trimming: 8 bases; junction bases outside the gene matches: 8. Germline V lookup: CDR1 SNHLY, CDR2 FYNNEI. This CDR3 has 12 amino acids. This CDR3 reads CAPQGMGEKLFF. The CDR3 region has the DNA TGTGCCCCACAGGGGATGGGAGAAAAACTGTTTTTT.

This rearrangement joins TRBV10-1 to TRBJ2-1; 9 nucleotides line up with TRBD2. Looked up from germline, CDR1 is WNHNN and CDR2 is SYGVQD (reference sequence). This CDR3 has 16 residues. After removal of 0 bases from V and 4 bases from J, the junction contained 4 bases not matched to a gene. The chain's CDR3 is CASSESQAGGYNEQFF. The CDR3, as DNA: TGCGCCAGCAGTGAGTCCCAAGCGGGAGGTTACAATGAGCAGTTCTTC.

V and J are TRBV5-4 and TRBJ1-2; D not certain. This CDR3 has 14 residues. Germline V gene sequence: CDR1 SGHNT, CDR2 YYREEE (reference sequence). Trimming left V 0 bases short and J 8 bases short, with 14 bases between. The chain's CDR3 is CASSLVREERGYTF. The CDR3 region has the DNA TGTGCCAGCAGCTTGGTGAGGGAAGAGCGCGGCTACACCTTC.

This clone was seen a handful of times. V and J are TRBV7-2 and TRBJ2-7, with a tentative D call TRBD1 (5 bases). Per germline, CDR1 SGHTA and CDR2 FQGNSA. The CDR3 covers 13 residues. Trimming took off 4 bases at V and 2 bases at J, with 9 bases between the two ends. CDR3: CASSSRTPYEQYF. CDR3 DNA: TGTGCCAGCAGCTCCCGGACACCCTACGAGCAGTACTTC.

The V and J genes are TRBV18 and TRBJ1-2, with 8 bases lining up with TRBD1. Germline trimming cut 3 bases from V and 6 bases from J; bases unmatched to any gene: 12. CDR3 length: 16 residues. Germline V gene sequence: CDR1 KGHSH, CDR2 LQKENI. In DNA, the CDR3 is TGTGCCAGCTCACCCTCCCCAGGGGGCGAGGGAAATGGCTACACCTTC. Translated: CASSPSPGGEGNGYTF.

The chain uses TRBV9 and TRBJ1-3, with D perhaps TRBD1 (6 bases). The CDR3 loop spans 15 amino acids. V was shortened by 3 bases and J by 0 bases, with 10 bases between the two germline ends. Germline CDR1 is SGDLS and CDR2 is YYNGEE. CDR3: CASSATQGSGNTIYF. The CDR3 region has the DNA TGTGCCAGCAGCGCAACACAGGGCTCTGGAAACACCATATATTTT.

The CDR3 here is CASSINSGSYNEQFF. The CDR3 nucleotides read TGTGCCAGTAGTATTAACAGCGGATCCTACAATGAGCAGTTCTTC. The chain carries TRBV19 and TRBJ2-1; a possible D gene is TRBD2 (5 bases). V was clipped by 3 bases and J by 1 base, with 10 bases between them. Germline V gives CDR1 LNHDA, CDR2 SQIVND (reference sequence). CDR3 length: 15 amino acids.

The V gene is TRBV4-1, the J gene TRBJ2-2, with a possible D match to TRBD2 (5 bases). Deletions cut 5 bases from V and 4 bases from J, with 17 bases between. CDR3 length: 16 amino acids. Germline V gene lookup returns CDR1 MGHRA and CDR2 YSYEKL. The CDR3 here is CASSFQAAGPTGELFF. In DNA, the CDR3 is TGCGCCAGCAGCTTCCAGGCGGCGGGCCCCACCGGGGAGCTGTTTTTT.

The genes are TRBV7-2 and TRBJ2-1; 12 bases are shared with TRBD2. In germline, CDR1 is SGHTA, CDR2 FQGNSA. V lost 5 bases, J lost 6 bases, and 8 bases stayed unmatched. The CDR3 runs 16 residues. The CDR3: CASSLLLAGGGNEQFF. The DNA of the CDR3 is TGTGCCAGCAGCCTGTTACTAGCGGGGGGTGGCAATGAGCAGTTCTTC.

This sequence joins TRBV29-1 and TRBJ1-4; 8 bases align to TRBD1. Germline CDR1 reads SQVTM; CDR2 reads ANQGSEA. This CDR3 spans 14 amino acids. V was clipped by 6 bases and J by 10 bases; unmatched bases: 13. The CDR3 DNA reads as TGCAGCGTAGCCAGGGGGCTAGAAGTTGGAAAACTGTTTTTT. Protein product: CSVARGLEVGKLFF.

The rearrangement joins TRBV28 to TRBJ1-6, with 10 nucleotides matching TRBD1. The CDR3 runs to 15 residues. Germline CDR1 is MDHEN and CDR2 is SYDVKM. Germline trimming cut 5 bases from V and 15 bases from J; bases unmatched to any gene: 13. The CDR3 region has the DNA TGTGCCAGCAGTGTCCCGGGACAGGGGTTTGAGGTCCTCCACTTT. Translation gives CASSVPGQGFEVLHF. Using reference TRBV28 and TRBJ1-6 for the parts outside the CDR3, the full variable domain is DVKVTQSSRYLVKRTGEKVFLECVQDMDHENMFWYRQDPGLGLRLIYFSYDVKMKEKGDIPEGYSVSREKKERFSLILESASTNQTSMYLCASSVPGQGFEVLHFGNGTRLTVT.

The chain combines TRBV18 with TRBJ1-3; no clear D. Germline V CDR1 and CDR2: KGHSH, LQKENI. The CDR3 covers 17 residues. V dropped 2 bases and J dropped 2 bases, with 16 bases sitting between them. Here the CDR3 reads CASSPWGVPSAGNTIYF. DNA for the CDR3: TGTGCCAGCTCACCATGGGGAGTTCCATCGGCTGGAAACACCATATATTTT.

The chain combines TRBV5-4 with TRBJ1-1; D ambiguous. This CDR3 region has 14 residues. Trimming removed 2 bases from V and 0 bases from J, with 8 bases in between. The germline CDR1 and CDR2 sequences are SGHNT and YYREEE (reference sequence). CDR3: CASSLRVVNTEAFF. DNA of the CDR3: TGTGCCAGCAGCTTACGGGTAGTGAACACTGAAGCTTTCTTT.

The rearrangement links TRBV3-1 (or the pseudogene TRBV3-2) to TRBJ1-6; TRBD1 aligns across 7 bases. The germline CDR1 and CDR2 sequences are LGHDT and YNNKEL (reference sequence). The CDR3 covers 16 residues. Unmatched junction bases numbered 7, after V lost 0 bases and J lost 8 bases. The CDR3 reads CASSQENRGLDSPLHF. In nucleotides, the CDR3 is TGTGCCAGCAGCCAAGAGAACAGGGGACTGGATTCACCCCTCCACTTT.

The CDR3 is CASTERAALGGGYTF. The CDR3 DNA reads TGCGCCAGCACCGAGCGGGCAGCCCTAGGTGGAGGCTACACCTTC. The V and J genes are TRBV5-1 and TRBJ1-2; D remains unclear. Deletions cut 6 bases from V and 8 bases from J, with 23 bases between. The CDR3 length is 15 residues. The germline CDR1 and CDR2 sequences are SGHRS and YFSETQ.

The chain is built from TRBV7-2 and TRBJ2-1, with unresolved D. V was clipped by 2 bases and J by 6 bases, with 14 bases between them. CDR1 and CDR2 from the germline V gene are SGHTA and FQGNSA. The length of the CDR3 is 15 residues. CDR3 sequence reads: CASSLQVGLSNEQFF. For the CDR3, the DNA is TGTGCCAGCAGCTTACAAGTTGGGCTTAGCAATGAGCAGTTCTTC.